The T cell receptor (beta chain) described here comes from a study of T cell changes during pregnancy in multiple sclerosis. Some clones are missing from TCRdb's copy, which holds only in-frame ones; the method was immunoSEQ multiplex PCR. This table holds about 110,000 clones, 85% to 95% found once. With 3 bases removed from V and 5 bases from J, the gap between germline ends came to 16 bases. CDR1 MNHNS and CDR2 SASEGT come from the germline V gene. The CDR3 is made up of 15 amino acids. This specimen consisted of peripheral blood, obtained after pregnancy. This chain links TRBV6-1 with TRBJ2-5; D is possibly TRBD1 (6 bases). The receptor's source is a female donor with multiple sclerosis, enrolled in a pregnancy study. The CDR3 DNA is TGTGCCAGCAGTGAGATTCAGGGGCTGGGGGAGACCCAGTACTTC. Residues: CASSEIQGLGETQYF.